A single sample is the source of the 2 T cell receptor beta chains below, sequenced in a study of Ad26.COV2.S vaccination and SARS-CoV-2 variants. Sample treatment: 15 to 20 received Ad26.COV2.S at low or high dose, single or two shots; roughly five received placebo; per-sample allocation not given. Day 63 after the first injection of vaccine or placebo was the sampling time. Clones were sequenced by immunoSEQ multiplex PCR, and TCRdb holds only the in-frame ones, with some missing. This sample yields roughly 500,000 clones, of which 87% are seen a single time; over 10% belongs to the top ten. Sample: peripheral blood, taken in a trial of Ad26.COV2.S vaccine versus placebo. The receptor set was obtained from a person between 18 and 60 years old who received the Ad26.COV2.S COVID-19 vaccine or a placebo.

Note on this clone: Other DNA sequences in the sample encode the same CDR3. The V call is TRBV30, the J call TRBJ2-5; TRBD1 matches at 10 bases. The CDR3 consists of 13 residues. The ends lost 2 bases at V and 4 bases at J; junction bases unmatched: 1. Per germline, CDR1 GTSNPN and CDR2 SVGIG (reference sequence). CDR3 sequence reads: CAWSRDRGETQYF. The CDR3 DNA follows: TGTGCCTGGAGTCGGGACAGGGGAGAGACCCAGTACTTC.

The genes are TRBV7-9 and TRBJ1-1; D may be TRBD1 (6 bases). V was cut by 5 bases and J by 6 bases, with 25 bases left in between. Germline V gene data show CDR1 as SEHNR and CDR2 as FQNEAQ (reference sequence). CDR3 length: 17 amino acids. The CDR3 DNA sequence: TGTGCCAGCAGCGCAGAAGGGGGATTCGGGGCTCGCGCTGAAGCTTTCTTT. Its protein product is CASSAEGGFGARAEAFF.